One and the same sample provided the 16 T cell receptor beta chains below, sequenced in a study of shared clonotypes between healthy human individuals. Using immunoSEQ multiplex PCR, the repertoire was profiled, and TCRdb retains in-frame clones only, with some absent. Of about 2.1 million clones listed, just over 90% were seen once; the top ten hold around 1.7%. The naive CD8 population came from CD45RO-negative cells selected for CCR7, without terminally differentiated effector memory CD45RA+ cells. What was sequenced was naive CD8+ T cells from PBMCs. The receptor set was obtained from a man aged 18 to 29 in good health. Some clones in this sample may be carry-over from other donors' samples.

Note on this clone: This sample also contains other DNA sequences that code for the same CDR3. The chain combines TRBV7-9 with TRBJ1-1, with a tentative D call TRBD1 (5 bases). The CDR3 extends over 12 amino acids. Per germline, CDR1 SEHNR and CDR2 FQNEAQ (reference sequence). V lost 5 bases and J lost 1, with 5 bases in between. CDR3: CASSQGNTEAFF. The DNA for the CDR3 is TGTGCCAGCAGCCAGGGGAACACTGAAGCTTTCTTT.

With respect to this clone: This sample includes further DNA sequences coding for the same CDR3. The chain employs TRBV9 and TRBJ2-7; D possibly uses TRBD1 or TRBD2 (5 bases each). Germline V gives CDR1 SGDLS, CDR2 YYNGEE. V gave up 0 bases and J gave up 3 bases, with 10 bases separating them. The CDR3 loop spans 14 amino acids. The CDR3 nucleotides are TGTGCCAGCAGCGTAGCTACTGGGGGCTACGAGCAGTACTTC. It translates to CASSVATGGYEQYF.

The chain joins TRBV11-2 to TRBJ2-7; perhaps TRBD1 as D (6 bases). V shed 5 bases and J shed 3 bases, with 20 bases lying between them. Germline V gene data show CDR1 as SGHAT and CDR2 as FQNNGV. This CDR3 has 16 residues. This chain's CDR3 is CASSTGLVIGGYEQYF. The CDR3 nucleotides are TGTGCCAGCAGCACAGGGCTTGTTATAGGGGGCTACGAGCAGTACTTC.

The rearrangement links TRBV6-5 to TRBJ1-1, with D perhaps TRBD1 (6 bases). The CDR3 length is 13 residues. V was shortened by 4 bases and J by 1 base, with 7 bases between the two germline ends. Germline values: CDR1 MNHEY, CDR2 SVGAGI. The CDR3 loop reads CASSWGANTEAFF. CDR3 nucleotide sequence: TGTGCCAGCAGTTGGGGGGCGAACACTGAAGCTTTCTTT.

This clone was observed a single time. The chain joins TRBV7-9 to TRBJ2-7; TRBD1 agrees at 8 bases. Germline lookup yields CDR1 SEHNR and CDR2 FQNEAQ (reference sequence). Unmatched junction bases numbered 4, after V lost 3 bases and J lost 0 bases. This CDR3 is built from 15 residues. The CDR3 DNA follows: TGTGCCAGCAGCTTGTGGGACAGGAGCTCCTACGAGCAGTACTTC. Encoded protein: CASSLWDRSSYEQYF.

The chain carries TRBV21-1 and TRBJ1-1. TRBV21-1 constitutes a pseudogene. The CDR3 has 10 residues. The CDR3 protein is CARPSGEAFF. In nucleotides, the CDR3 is TGTGCCAGGCCATCTGGTGAAGCTTTCTTT.

As DNA, the CDR3 is TGTGCCAGCAGTTGGGGAGTTCAGGATGAGCAGTTCTTC. Its translation is CASSWGVQDEQFF. This rearrangement joins TRBV5-6 to TRBJ2-1; D may be TRBD2 (5 bases). V dropped 5 bases and J dropped 8 bases, with 14 bases sitting between them. Germline lookup yields CDR1 SGHDT and CDR2 YYEEEE. The CDR3 consists of 13 residues.

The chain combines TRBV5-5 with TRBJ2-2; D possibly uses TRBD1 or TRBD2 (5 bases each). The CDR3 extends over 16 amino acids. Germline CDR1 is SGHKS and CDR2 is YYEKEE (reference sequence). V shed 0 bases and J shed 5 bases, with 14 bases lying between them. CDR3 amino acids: CASSLGVSGRTGELFF. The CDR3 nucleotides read TGTGCCAGCAGCTTGGGTGTCTCGGGGCGAACCGGGGAGCTGTTTTTT.

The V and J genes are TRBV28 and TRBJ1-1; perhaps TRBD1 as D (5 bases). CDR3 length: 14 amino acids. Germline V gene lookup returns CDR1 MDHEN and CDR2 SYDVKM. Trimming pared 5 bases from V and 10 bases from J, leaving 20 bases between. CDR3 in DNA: TGTGCCAGCAGTGAACGGGACCGCAGCCGGGGAGCTTTCTTT. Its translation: CASSERDRSRGAFF. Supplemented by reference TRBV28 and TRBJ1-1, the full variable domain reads DVKVTQSSRYLVKRTGEKVFLECVQDMDHENMFWYRQDPGLGLRLIYFSYDVKMKEKGDIPEGYSVSREKKERFSLILESASTNQTSMYLCASSERDRSRGAFFGQGTRLTVV.

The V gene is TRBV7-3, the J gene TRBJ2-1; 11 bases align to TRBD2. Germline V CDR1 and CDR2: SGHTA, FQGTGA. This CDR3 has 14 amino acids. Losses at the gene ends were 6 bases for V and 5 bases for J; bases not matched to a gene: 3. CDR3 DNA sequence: TGTGCCAGCAGTACTAGCGGGGGACACAATGAGCAGTTCTTC. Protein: CASSTSGGHNEQFF.

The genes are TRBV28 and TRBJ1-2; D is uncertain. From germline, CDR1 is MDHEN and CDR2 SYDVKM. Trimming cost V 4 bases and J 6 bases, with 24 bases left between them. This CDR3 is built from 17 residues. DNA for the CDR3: TGTGCCAGCAGTTCCTACCCACACACCGAAAAGGGAGATGGCTACACCTTC. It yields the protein CASSSYPHTEKGDGYTF.

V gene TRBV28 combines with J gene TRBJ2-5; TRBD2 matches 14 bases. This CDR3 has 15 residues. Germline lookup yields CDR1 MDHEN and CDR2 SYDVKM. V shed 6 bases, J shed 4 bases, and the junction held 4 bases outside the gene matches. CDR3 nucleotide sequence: TGTGCCAGCAGGGGACTAGCGGGAGTCGGAGAGACCCAGTACTTC. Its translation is CASRGLAGVGETQYF.

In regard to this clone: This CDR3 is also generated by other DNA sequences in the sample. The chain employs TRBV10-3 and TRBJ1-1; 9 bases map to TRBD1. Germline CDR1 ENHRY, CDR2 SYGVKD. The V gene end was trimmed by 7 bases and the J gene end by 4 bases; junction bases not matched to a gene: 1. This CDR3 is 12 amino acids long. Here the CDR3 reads CAITTGGTEAFF. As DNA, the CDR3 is TGTGCCATCACGACAGGGGGCACTGAAGCTTTCTTT.

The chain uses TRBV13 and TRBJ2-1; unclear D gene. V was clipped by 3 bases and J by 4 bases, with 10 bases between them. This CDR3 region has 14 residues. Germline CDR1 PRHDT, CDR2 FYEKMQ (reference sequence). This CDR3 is CASSFTGEYNEQFF. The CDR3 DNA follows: TGTGCCAGCAGCTTTACCGGCGAGTACAATGAGCAGTTCTTC. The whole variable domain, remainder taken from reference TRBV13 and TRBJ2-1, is AAGVIQSPRHLIKEKRETATLKCYPIPRHDTVYWYQQGPGQDPQFLISFYEKMQSDKGSIPDRFSAQQFSDYHSELNMSSLELGDSALYFCASSFTGEYNEQFFGPGTRLTVL.

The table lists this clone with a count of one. The CDR3 bases are TGCGCCACCACTGGGAACACCGGGGAGCTGTTTTTT. As protein: CATTGNTGELFF. The V gene is TRBV5-1, the J gene TRBJ2-2; no firm D call. Trimming removed 9 bases at V and 1 base at J, with 7 bases between. Germline CDR1 reads SGHRS; CDR2 reads YFSETQ. This CDR3 is 12 amino acids long.

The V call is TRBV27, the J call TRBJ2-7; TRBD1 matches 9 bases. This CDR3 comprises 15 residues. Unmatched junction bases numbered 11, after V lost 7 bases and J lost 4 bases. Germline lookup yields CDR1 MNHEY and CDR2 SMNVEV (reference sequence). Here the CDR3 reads CASTLRRTGAYEQYF. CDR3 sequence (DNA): TGTGCCAGCACCCTGAGGCGGACAGGGGCTTACGAGCAGTACTTC.